This T cell receptor (beta chain) was retrieved from a study of neurological immune-mediated disorders. Study outcomes and limitations: Across subjects, expanded clones had no CDR3 amino acid sequences in common, pointing to private repertoires in all groups.

As healthy controls, volunteers from a blood bank in Maryland, USA, were used. Germline values: CDR1 KGHSH, CDR2 LQKENI. V dropped 2 bases and J dropped 2; count of bases not matched to a gene: 7. This CDR3 has 18 residues. This clonotype was recorded many times. Its antigen is not identified. Template-switch 5'RACE cDNA synthesis added a 10-nucleotide unique molecular identifier. In each sequencing run, over 160 million TCR-beta sequences were generated from 15-18 subjects. In TCRdb, the 5' RACE reads were re-called with MiXCR into one record per CDR3 protein. The table has roughly 30,000 distinct CDR3 sequences, about 6.2% seen once.

This TCR was sampled from a woman aged 50 to 60 in good health. Sequencing was performed on PBMCs. This chain joins TRBV18 and TRBJ2-6; 9 bases line up with TRBD1. CDR3 nucleotide sequence: TGTGCCAGCTCACCATCAATACAGGGGGCCGCTGGGGCCAACGTCCTGACTTTC. Translation gives CASSPSIQGAAGANVLTF.